This T cell receptor beta chain is drawn from a study of T cell responses to AZD1222 COVID-19 vaccine. The study's findings and limits: Distributed over spike, vaccine-associated CD4 TCRs predominated at 160-218 and 743-854. Seropositive status at baseline applied to only five or six AZD1222 recipients.

Assay: immunoSEQ multiplex PCR; the TCRdb copy retains only in-frame clones and omits some. The data contain some 120,000 clones, around nine tenths of them singletons. Between the trimmed V and J ends, which lost 4 bases and 0 bases, there was a span of 10 bases. The CDR3 is 15 amino acids. Germline V lookup: CDR1 SEHNR, CDR2 FQNEAQ (reference sequence). Comment on this clone: What it binds is unknown.

The specimen comprised peripheral blood, sampled 28 days after the second AZD1222 dose. The TCR was taken from an adult who received the AZD1222 COVID-19 vaccine. The rearrangement uses TRBV7-9 and TRBJ2-4; TRBD1 is a possible D gene (5 bases). The CDR3: CASSSSGLAKNIQYF. CDR3 DNA sequence: TGTGCCAGCAGCTCTTCAGGGTTAGCCAAAAACATTCAGTACTTC.